Each of the 30 T cell receptor beta chains below was sequenced from the same sample in a study of CD8+CD57+ T cells in acquired aplastic anemia. The template used for profiling TCR beta VDJ and CDR3 was genomic DNA. TCRdb reprocessed the reads with MiXCR, giving one entry per CDR3 protein. The table includes roughly 190,000 distinct CDR3 sequences, around 50% detected once. Sequenced: sorted CD4+, CD8+, or CD8+CD57+ T cells (not recorded which) from PBMCs. All receptors derive from a human donor in good health, serving as a control.

This clonotype was recorded at least ten times. The chain links TRBV20-1 to TRBJ1-1; TRBD1 matches at 9 bases. V trimming: 5 bases; J trimming: 7 bases; junction bases outside the gene matches: 8. This CDR3 has 13 residues. Germline V gene lookup returns CDR1 DFQATT and CDR2 SNEGSKA (reference sequence). The CDR3 bases are TGCAGTGCTGGTCCCGGGACAGGGCTTGAAGCTTTCTTT. It specifies CSAGPGTGLEAFF.

Details on this clonotype: A junction boundary mismatches the germline segment, possibly from a read error. The chain combines TRBV11-3 with TRBJ2-3; no firm D call. CDR1 SGHNT and CDR2 YENEEA come from the germline V gene. The CDR3 is 13 amino acids. CDR3 residues: CASSSRRTDAQYF. The CDR3 bases are TGTGCCAGCAGCTCTCGCCGCACAGATGCGCAGTATTTT.

This clonotype appeared a single time. A junction end diverges from the germline sequence, so it may reflect a read error. V is TRBV9 and J is TRBJ2-7, with a weak D call TRBD1 (6 bases). Germline CDR1 is SGDLS and CDR2 is YYNGEE. The CDR3 spans 14 residues. CDR3 in DNA: TGTGTCAGCAGCGTAGGAGACAGGCCCTACGAGCTGTACTTC. Encoded protein: CVSSVGDRPYELYF.

The rearrangement joins TRBV2 to TRBJ1-2, with TRBD1 matching over 7 bases. This CDR3 spans 19 amino acids. Germline CDR1 reads SNHLY; CDR2 reads FYNNEI. With V trimmed by 2 bases and J by 4 bases, 19 bases remained unmatched. The CDR3 DNA follows: TGTGCCAGCAGTGAATCTGGCGCCTTCCTGCGGGACAGAAGCTATGGCTACACCTTC. It specifies CASSESGAFLRDRSYGYTF.

This clonotype has at least ten counts. The chain links TRBV24-1 to TRBJ1-3; the D is unclear. V was pared by 9 bases and J by 4 bases, with 6 bases between. The germline gives CDR1 KGHDR, CDR2 SFDVKD. The CDR3 loop spans 11 amino acids. The CDR3 loop is CATGMGNTIYF. The CDR3 DNA is TGTGCCACCGGGATGGGAAACACCATATATTTT.

This chain connects TRBV10-3 to TRBJ2-1; D is ambiguous. The V and J ends lost 3 bases and 5 bases respectively, with 14 bases between them. The CDR3 loop spans 15 amino acids. Germline loops: CDR1 ENHRY, CDR2 SYGVKD. CDR3 region: CAISEGLLEDNEQFF. The CDR3 DNA sequence: TGTGCCATCAGTGAAGGCTTATTGGAAGACAATGAGCAGTTCTTC.

This clonotype was counted once. Relative to the germline gene, one junction end is altered; a read error may explain this. The chain uses TRBV10-1 and TRBJ2-5, with 8 bases that match TRBD2. CDR1 is WNHNN and CDR2 is SYGVQD in the germline V gene (reference sequence). CDR3 length equals 16 residues. DNA of the CDR3: TGTGCCATCAGTGACGCTACTAGCGGAAAGGGGGAGACCCAGTACTTC. This gives the protein CAISDATSGKGETQYF.

This clonotype has ten or more counts. The chain couples TRBV10-3 to TRBJ1-2, with D maybe TRBD1 (5 bases). CDR3 size: 15 residues. Per the germline V gene, CDR1 is ENHRY and CDR2 is SYGVKD. Between the trimmed V and J ends, which lost 3 bases and 4 bases, there was a span of 15 bases. This CDR3 reads CAISDNMRDAYGYTF. As DNA, the CDR3 is TGTGCCATCAGTGATAATATGAGGGACGCCTATGGCTACACCTTC.

The chain recombines TRBV10-3 with TRBJ1-2, with D perhaps matching TRBD1 (5 bases). V dropped 4 bases and J dropped 0 bases, with 18 bases sitting between them. Germline CDR1 reads ENHRY; CDR2 reads SYGVKD. The CDR3 totals 17 residues. CDR3 sequence (DNA): TGTGCCATCAGTGGGGGCCAGAACTTTGAAGCTAACTATGGCTACACCTTC. Its translation is CAISGGQNFEANYGYTF.

J is TRBJ2-1 and V is TRBV19; 8 bases are shared with TRBD1. J lost 6 bases, V lost 1 base, and 5 bases had no gene match. In germline, CDR1 is LNHDA, CDR2 SQIVND (reference sequence). There are 15 residues in the CDR3. CDR3 sequence: CASSIGDRLLNEQFF. The CDR3 DNA is TGTGCCAGTAGTATAGGGGACAGGCTACTCAATGAGCAGTTCTTC.

This chain joins TRBV4-2 and TRBJ2-6, with TRBD2 as a possible D gene (5 bases). V lost 5 bases to trimming and J lost 1 base, with 15 bases between them. Germline V gene sequence: CDR1 LGHNA, CDR2 YNFKEQ. The CDR3 contains 17 residues. This CDR3 reads CASSLDPGMSGANVLTF. The CDR3 DNA is TGTGCCAGCAGCTTAGACCCGGGGATGTCTGGGGCCAACGTCCTGACTTTC.

This rearrangement joins TRBV7-9 to TRBJ1-1; 10 bases are shared with TRBD1. V shed 2 bases and J 4 bases; nucleotides not matched to a gene: 7. CDR3 size: 16 residues. Germline V gene sequence: CDR1 SEHNR, CDR2 FQNEAQ (reference sequence). The CDR3 loop reads CASSLWGTGVGTEAFF. In DNA, the CDR3 is TGTGCCAGCAGCTTATGGGGGACAGGGGTGGGCACTGAAGCTTTCTTT.

The J gene is TRBJ2-1, the V gene TRBV19; possibly TRBD1 for D (6 bases). Germline CDR1 is LNHDA and CDR2 is SQIVND (reference sequence). The CDR3 has 15 residues. V gave up 4 bases and J gave up 6 bases, with 16 bases separating them. The CDR3 DNA is TGTGCCAGTAGTACCCGGCAGGGGTATAGCAATGAGCAGTTCTTC. It yields the protein CASSTRQGYSNEQFF.

The rearrangement links TRBV7-6 to TRBJ2-3, with D perhaps TRBD2 (6 bases). Deletions cut 1 base from V and 7 bases from J, with 12 bases between. The CDR3 extends over 14 amino acids. Germline V gene sequence: CDR1 SGHVS, CDR2 FNYEAQ. The CDR3 DNA reads TGTGCCAGCAGCTTAGAAGCGGGTAGTTATACGCAGTATTTT. Its translation: CASSLEAGSYTQYF.

This clonotype was found many times. This chain connects TRBV24-1 to TRBJ2-3, with 7 bases aligning to TRBD1. Germline V gene data show CDR1 as KGHDR and CDR2 as SFDVKD. This CDR3 contains 15 residues. V lost 4 bases to trimming and J lost 0 bases; unmatched junction nucleotides: 3. Here the CDR3 reads CATSDPGGSTDTQYF. DNA of the CDR3: TGTGCCACCAGTGACCCAGGGGGTAGCACAGATACGCAGTATTTT.

CDR3 region: CASSATGNTEAFF. As DNA, the CDR3 is TGTGCCAGCAGCGCGACAGGCAACACTGAAGCTTTCTTT. This chain joins TRBV11-2 and TRBJ1-1, with TRBD1 as a possible D gene (6 bases). Per germline, CDR1 SGHAT and CDR2 FQNNGV. This CDR3 has 13 amino acids. V was clipped by 5 bases and J by 2 bases, with 9 bases between them.

This clonotype has just one count. V and J are TRBV10-3 and TRBJ1-1, with 9 bases lining up with TRBD1. CDR1 and CDR2 from the germline V gene are ENHRY and SYGVKD. CDR3 size: 15 residues. V was clipped by 4 bases and J by 4 bases; unmatched bases: 7. The CDR3 DNA sequence: TGTGCCATCAGTGCAAGACAGGGGGATTCCACTGAAGCTTTCTTT. Translated: CAISARQGDSTEAFF.

This clonotype was found a few times. This rearrangement joins TRBV9 to TRBJ1-3; D not resolved. V was trimmed by 0 bases and J by 8 bases, leaving 21 bases between them. Germline V gene sequence: CDR1 SGDLS, CDR2 YYNGEE. CDR3 length: 17 amino acids. The CDR3 loop reads CASSVGGTEDYGYTIYF. The CDR3 DNA reads TGTGCCAGCAGCGTAGGCGGAACAGAGGACTATGGCTACACCATATATTTT.

The sample holds a few counts of this clonotype. The chain is built from TRBV28 and TRBJ2-7, with D possibly matching TRBD2 (6 bases). Germline V gene sequence: CDR1 MDHEN, CDR2 SYDVKM. Deletions cut 5 bases from V and 3 bases from J, with 17 bases between. This CDR3 comprises 15 residues. The CDR3 region has the DNA TGTGCCAGCAGTACACCGACTGGGGGGAACTACGAGCAGTACTTC. Amino acids: CASSTPTGGNYEQYF. Variable domain in full (rest from reference TRBV28 and TRBJ2-7): DVKVTQSSRYLVKRTGEKVFLECVQDMDHENMFWYRQDPGLGLRLIYFSYDVKMKEKGDIPEGYSVSREKKERFSLILESASTNQTSMYLCASSTPTGGNYEQYFGPGTRLTVT.

This clonotype was seen a few times. The chain recombines TRBV18 with TRBJ1-1; D possibly corresponds to TRBD1 (5 bases). This CDR3 is built from 13 residues. CDR1 KGHSH and CDR2 LQKENI come from the germline V gene. Trimming left V 6 bases short and J 1 base short, with 9 bases between. CDR3 coding DNA: TGTGCCAGCTCCCACGGACAGAACACTGAAGCTTTCTTT. Its translation: CASSHGQNTEAFF.

The chain recombines TRBV7-2 with TRBJ1-2; the D gene is possibly TRBD1 (5 bases). The V gene's germline CDR1 is SGHTA and CDR2 FQGNSA. The CDR3 contains 15 residues. Trimming removed 5 bases at V and 2 bases at J, with 15 bases between. CDR3 amino acids: CASSLGLAPNYGYTF. CDR3 bases: TGTGCCAGCAGCCTGGGACTAGCACCGAACTATGGCTACACCTTC.

The chain carries TRBV10-3 and TRBJ1-2, with 9 bases matching TRBD1. V lost 3 bases, J lost 3 bases, and 2 bases stayed unmatched. CDR3 length equals 14 residues. Germline V gene sequence: CDR1 ENHRY, CDR2 SYGVKD. The CDR3 DNA follows: TGTGCCATCAGTGAAGGACAGGGGTACTATGGCTACACCTTC. Translated, it gives CAISEGQGYYGYTF.

The J gene is TRBJ1-6, the V gene TRBV29-1; 10 bases align to TRBD1. Trimming removed 6 bases from V and 7 bases from J; junction bases left unmatched: 3. Looked up from germline, CDR1 is SQVTM and CDR2 is ANQGSEA. This CDR3 is built from 13 residues. As DNA, the CDR3 is TGCAGCGTGGGACAGGGGCAAAATTCACCCCTCCACTTT. It specifies CSVGQGQNSPLHF. Full variable domain (rest looked up from reference TRBV29-1 and TRBJ1-6): SAVISQKPSRDICQRGTSLTIQCQVDSQVTMMFWYRQQPGQSLTLIATANQGSEATYESGFVIDKFPISRPNLTFSTLTVSNMSPEDSSIYLCSVGQGQNSPLHFGNGTRLTVT.

This clonotype was picked up many times. The chain links TRBV6-6 to TRBJ2-1, with D perhaps matching TRBD1 or TRBD2 (5 bases each). The germline V and J ends were trimmed by 7 bases and 7 bases, with 20 bases remaining between them. Germline V gives CDR1 MNHNY, CDR2 SVGAGI (reference sequence). The CDR3 runs 15 residues. The CDR3 bases are TGTGCCAGCATGCCCCGACAGAGGGTTGATAATGAGCAGTTCTTC. Residues: CASMPRQRVDNEQFF.

The chain combines TRBV29-1 with TRBJ2-7; tentatively, D is TRBD1 or TRBD2 (5 bases each). V was clipped by 7 bases and J by 3 bases, with 10 bases between them. Germline V gene data show CDR1 as SQVTM and CDR2 as ANQGSEA. CDR3 size: 11 residues. Here the CDR3 reads CSAGTDYEQYF. In DNA, the CDR3 is TGCAGCGCTGGGACGGACTACGAGCAGTACTTC.

This chain links TRBV10-2 with TRBJ2-7; 10 bases fit TRBD2. With V trimmed by 2 bases and J by 2 bases, 12 bases remained unmatched. The germline CDR1 and CDR2 sequences are WSHSY and SAAADI. The CDR3 covers 18 residues. CDR3 DNA sequence: TGCGCCAGCAGTGAGGGCCTAGCGGGGGTCCTCAAAACCTACGAGCAGTACTTC. This codes for CASSEGLAGVLKTYEQYF.

Ten or more counts support this clonotype. The rearrangement links TRBV7-2 to TRBJ1-6, with TRBD1 matching over 10 bases. CDR1 is SGHTA, CDR2 FQGNSA, per germline. The J segment lost 0 bases and the V segment lost 4 bases, leaving 6 bases of the junction unmatched. This CDR3 is 18 amino acids long. This chain's CDR3 is CASSSRTGGLSYNSPLHF. The CDR3 DNA is TGTGCCAGCAGCTCACGGACAGGGGGACTCTCCTATAATTCACCCCTCCACTTT.

Comments on this clonotype: This CDR3 fails to terminate in the conserved phenylalanine or tryptophan, so it likely reflects a read error. The rearrangement joins TRBV29-1 to TRBJ2-7; no reliable D call. Trimming took 4 bases from V and 3 from J, leaving 7 bases between them. The CDR3 runs 11 residues. The germline V gene encodes CDR1 SQVTM and CDR2 ANQGSEA. In DNA form, the CDR3 reads TGCAGCGTTGGGCACAACTACGAGCAGTACTCC. Its translation is CSVGHNYEQYS.

In this sample, this clonotype turned up a few times. One base away lies a much larger clone, so this may be a sequencing read error. The J gene is TRBJ1-5, the V gene TRBV12-3 or TRBV12-4, with D perhaps TRBD1 (6 bases). Trimming shortened V by 6 bases and J by 4 bases, and 13 bases separated the two germline ends. The CDR3 is made up of 14 amino acids. In DNA form, the CDR3 reads TGTGCCAGCAGCCCCACAAGGGGGAATCAGCCCCAGCATTTT. This encodes CASSPTRGNQPQHF.

A word on this clonotype: At one end, the junction sequence differs from germline, possibly due to a read error. This chain joins TRBV9 and TRBJ1-1; no clear D gene. The CDR3 covers 16 residues. Germline CDR1 reads SGDLS; CDR2 reads YYNGEE. CDR3 DNA: TGTGCCTGCAGCAAGGACTTAGCAGAACTGAACACTGAAGCTTTCTTT. It yields the protein CACSKDLAELNTEAFF.